There are a few counts of the clone carrying this TCR beta chain. The data are from a study of glioma-infiltrating T cells. The iRepertoire nested amplicon-rescue multiplex PCR amplified TCR alpha and beta CDR3s from RNA. TCRdb fed the multiplex PCR reads into MiXCR, producing one record per CDR3 protein. The sample shows about 180,000 distinct CDR3 sequences, under 55% of them seen only once. The sample consisted of glioma tissue, nonneoplastic brain tissue, or PBMCs (not recorded which). The TCR originated in a human donor with low-grade glioma or glioblastoma, undergoing nonglioma brain surgery, or in good health (not recorded which).

CDR3 nucleotides: TGTGCCAGCAGCCAACTAACAAAGCGGGAGGGTAGGAACAATGAGCAGTTCTTC. Translation: CASSQLTKREGRNNEQFF. The chain links TRBV3-1 to TRBJ2-1, with TRBD2 matching over 10 bases. Germline CDR1 and CDR2: LGHDT and YNNKEL (reference sequence). Trimming took 2 bases from V and 5 from J; bases not matched to a gene: 12. The CDR3 contains 18 residues.